A selection of T cell receptor beta chains follows, all from one sample in a study of blood T cell repertoires in COVID-19. Assay used: immunoSEQ multiplex PCR; TCRdb lists only in-frame clones, some missing. The sample has approximately 300,000 clones; 80% to 90% are singletons. Source material: peripheral blood. Receptor source: a man under 40 with acute or convalescent COVID-19. Each CDR3 is given with its conserved first and last residue. The order of the fields is CDR3 length, V gene, CDR3 protein.

cdr3_length: 15; v_call: TRBV5-6; cdr3_aa: CASTEGLAGNNEQFF
cdr3_length: 12; v_call: TRBV11-2; cdr3_aa: CASRKGSTEQYF
cdr3_length: 11; v_call: TRBV2; cdr3_aa: CASSPFYGYTF
cdr3_length: 16; v_call: TRBV30; cdr3_aa: CAWTSATGPVLSGQYF
cdr3_length: 16; v_call: TRBV21-1; cdr3_aa: CASSKARAPSNQPQHF
cdr3_length: 14; v_call: TRBV4-1; cdr3_aa: CASSQGDRDQPQHF
cdr3_length: 16; v_call: TRBV30; cdr3_aa: CAWSSDSIIYRYGYTF
cdr3_length: 15; v_call: TRBV10-2; cdr3_aa: CASEPRSLSTDTQYF
cdr3_length: 16; v_call: TRBV12-5; cdr3_aa: CASGLGERAGADTQYF
cdr3_length: 16; v_call: TRBV18; cdr3_aa: CASSSAGTGSIYGYTF
cdr3_length: 12; v_call: TRBV11-2; cdr3_aa: CASSRSGDTQYF
cdr3_length: 12; v_call: TRBV24-1; cdr3_aa: CATSDSLQIYTF
cdr3_length: 12; v_call: TRBV5-5; cdr3_aa: CASSYRTDTQYF
cdr3_length: 14; v_call: TRBV10-3; cdr3_aa: CAISESVGNQPQHF
cdr3_length: 14; v_call: TRBV6-4; cdr3_aa: CASRKREGKDTQYF
cdr3_length: 16; v_call: TRBV14; cdr3_aa: CASSQASQLINSPLHF
cdr3_length: 17; v_call: TRBV19; cdr3_aa: CASSVYRASGGNQPQHF
cdr3_length: 14; v_call: TRBV28; cdr3_aa: CASSFGGASHEQFF
cdr3_length: 16; v_call: TRBV9; cdr3_aa: CASSVGLEADGDGYTF
cdr3_length: 14; v_call: TRBV19; cdr3_aa: CASNNRDYPYEQYF
cdr3_length: 11; v_call: TRBV20-1; cdr3_aa: CSASLSTEAFF
cdr3_length: 15; v_call: TRBV28; cdr3_aa: CASGTSGGVRETQYF
cdr3_length: 13; v_call: TRBV5-1; cdr3_aa: CASSLNRQETQYF
cdr3_length: 16; v_call: TRBV6-6; cdr3_aa: CASSRGQGVGNSPLHF
cdr3_length: 14; v_call: TRBV27; cdr3_aa: CASSWDRATGELFF